This T cell receptor (beta chain) stems from a study of T-cell memory formation after mild COVID-19. In the case of this clonotype: The antigen is undetermined.

Trimming took 1 base from V and 9 from J, leaving 17 bases between them. The CDR3 is 15 residues long. Germline V gives CDR1 SGHNT, CDR2 YYREEE (reference sequence). Whole-study findings and limits: There was a balanced CD4/CD8 profile in clones contracting day 15 to 85, and later expanders leaned CD4+.

TCRdb recomputed calls from the 5' RACE reads with MiXCR, one row per CDR3 protein. The repertoire has 300,000 to 400,000 distinct CDR3 sequences, about 15% of them found once; the top ten carry more than 20%. The chain uses TRBV5-4 and TRBJ1-5; perhaps TRBD1 as D (6 bases). The source material was PBMCs or a T cell subset sorted from them (not recorded which). This receptor was obtained from a young man who had mild COVID-19 (a few samples of this study predate the infection). Cell type and time point are not known. The chain's CDR3 is CASSLNREGPAPQHF. DNA of the CDR3: TGTGCCAGCAGCTTGAACAGGGAGGGACCTGCGCCCCAGCATTTT. The variable domain in full, with the rest retrieved from reference TRBV5-4 and TRBJ1-5, is ETGVTQSPTHLIKTRGQQVTLRCSSQSGHNTVSWYQQALGQGPQFIFQYYREEENGRGNFPPRFSGLQFPNYSSELNVNALELDDSALYLCASSLNREGPAPQHFGDGTRLSIL.